This entry lists 6 T cell receptor beta chains sequenced from one sample in a study of radiotherapy plus CTLA-4 blockade in lung cancer. Profiled with immunoSEQ multiplex PCR; TCRdb holds only in-frame clones, not every one. Counted here are about 95,000 clones, under 90% occurring once; the ten biggest clones make up roughly 0.85%. The sequencing here drew on peripheral blood, taken from a patient treated with radiotherapy plus ipilimumab. These receptors all stem from a human donor with non-small cell lung cancer who had stable disease on radiotherapy plus ipilimumab.

There are a few counts of this clone. This chain uses TRBV5-1 with TRBJ2-3; 7 bases match TRBD2. CDR1 is SGHRS, CDR2 YFSETQ, per germline. With V trimmed by 5 bases and J by 0 bases, 6 bases remained unmatched. This CDR3 comprises 15 residues. CDR3 region: CASRRLAVSTDTQYF. In DNA form, the CDR3 reads TGCGCCAGCAGACGACTAGCAGTGAGCACAGATACGCAGTATTTT.

There are a few counts of this clone. The chain is built from TRBV6-4 and TRBJ2-6; 9 bases align to TRBD1. The junction had 4 bases not matched to a gene; V was cut back by 6 bases and J by 1 base. This CDR3 is built from 16 residues. Germline values: CDR1 MRHNA, CDR2 SNTAGT. The CDR3: CASSTGGASGANVLTF. CDR3 sequence (DNA): TGTGCCAGCAGCACAGGGGGCGCGTCTGGGGCCAACGTCCTGACTTTC.

The chain combines TRBV27 with TRBJ2-7, with D hard to call. V lost 2 bases to trimming and J lost 0 bases, with 8 bases between them. The germline V gene encodes CDR1 MNHEY and CDR2 SMNVEV (reference sequence). The CDR3 consists of 14 residues. The DNA of the CDR3 is TGTGCCAGCAGTTTAAGGGTAACCTCCTACGAGCAGTACTTC. Residues: CASSLRVTSYEQYF.

The chain employs TRBV2 and TRBJ1-5; 10 bases align to TRBD1. The CDR3 consists of 15 residues. With V trimmed by 7 bases and J by 7 bases, 10 bases remained unmatched. CDR1 and CDR2 (germline): SNHLY, FYNNEI. This chain's CDR3 is CASKPDRQGAQPQHF. As DNA, the CDR3 is TGTGCCAGCAAGCCTGATCGACAGGGGGCCCAGCCCCAGCATTTT.

The chain combines TRBV28 with TRBJ2-5, with a tentative D call TRBD1 (5 bases). Germline CDR1 MDHEN, CDR2 SYDVKM. The CDR3 is 15 amino acids. The V gene lost 5 bases and the J gene lost 1 base, with 14 bases spanning the gap. CDR3 sequence: CASSPASGIQETQYF. The CDR3 region has the DNA TGTGCCAGCAGTCCCGCTTCAGGGATCCAAGAGACCCAGTACTTC.

J is TRBJ2-1 and V is TRBV10-1, with 7 positions matching TRBD2. CDR1 is WNHNN and CDR2 is SYGVQD in the germline V gene (reference sequence). The CDR3 is 14 residues long. The V and J ends lost 2 bases and 7 bases, in that order; junction bases with no gene match: 5. The CDR3 bases are TGCGCCAGCAGTGAGAAGGGAGGGCGGAATGAGCAGTTCTTC. Translating gives CASSEKGGRNEQFF.